This T cell receptor (beta chain) was observed in a study of blood T cell repertoires in COVID-19. Only in-frame clones appear in the TCRdb table, and some are missing; sequencing was by immunoSEQ multiplex PCR. The data show fewer than 400,000 clones, roughly 85% seen once. The TCR sequence derives from a woman aged 18-35 years with acute or convalescent COVID-19. Sequencing was done on a sample of peripheral blood.

The DNA of the CDR3 is TGTGCCAGCAGCGTAGAATCCTATTTCAATGAGCAGTTCTTC. This sequence encodes CASSVESYFNEQFF. The chain is built from TRBV9 and TRBJ2-1; D not certain. This CDR3 spans 14 amino acids. Trimming stripped 0 bases from V and 6 bases from J, with 10 bases between. Germline V gene data show CDR1 as SGDLS and CDR2 as YYNGEE.